The 24 T cell receptor beta chains below come from one sample, sequenced in a study of graft-versus-host responses after intestinal transplantation (dated by TCRdb to about 2021). To isolate intraepithelial and lamina propria lymphocytes from graft specimens, dithiothreitol, EDTA incubations and collagenase D digestion were used. Receptors were amplified or captured by the immunoSEQ multiplex PCR assay. TCRdb obtained this table from immuneACCESS and retained in-frame rearrangements with V and J assigned. These tables miss some clones; where compared with another copy, unresolved V genes account for less than half of the shortfall, and the remainder is unexplained. Across this sample there are around 8,000 clones, with roughly 80% seen only once. The ten largest account for about 10% of the sample. The sequencing here drew on ileum tissue, taken approximately 120 days after transplant. The receptor set was obtained from a human patient who received an intestinal transplant, so some T cells may come from the graft donor.

This chain links TRBV6-9 with TRBJ2-2; 8 nucleotides agree with TRBD1. The CDR3 covers 16 residues. Trimming at V came to 3 bases and at J to 3 bases, leaving 6 bases not matched to a gene. Looked up from germline, CDR1 is MNHGY and CDR2 is SVAAGI. The CDR3 sequence is CASSYQDRVDTGELFF. CDR3 in DNA: TGTGCCAGCAGTTACCAGGACAGGGTGGACACCGGGGAGCTGTTTTTT.

The rearrangement joins TRBV27 to TRBJ2-2; D might be TRBD2 (6 bases). Germline CDR1 reads MNHEY; CDR2 reads SMNVEV (reference sequence). The CDR3 has 13 amino acids. The V end was cut by 7 bases, the J end by 5 bases, with 11 bases between. This chain's CDR3 is CASTRDLTGELFF. In DNA, the CDR3 is TGTGCCAGCACCCGGGACTTGACCGGGGAGCTGTTTTTT.

The chain carries TRBV5-5 and TRBJ2-5; 8 bases fit TRBD1. J was trimmed by 5 bases and V by 2 bases; bases with no gene match: 11. The germline V gene has CDR1 SGHKS and CDR2 YYEKEE (reference sequence). This CDR3 is built from 16 residues. CDR3 in DNA: TGTGCCAGCAGCTTTGCGCCAGGGGGCCTGGGGGAGACCCAGTACTTC. Protein sequence: CASSFAPGGLGETQYF.

The V call is TRBV2, the J call TRBJ1-6; D call uncertain. Germline values: CDR1 SNHLY, CDR2 FYNNEI. The V gene lost 7 bases and the J gene lost 0 bases, with 16 bases spanning the gap. CDR3 length: 17 amino acids. Here the CDR3 reads CASTLGSLSSYNSPLHF. The CDR3 DNA sequence: TGTGCCAGCACCCTAGGGTCTCTGAGCTCCTATAATTCACCCCTCCACTTT.

Within the sample, this clone is large (0.1 to 1%). The chain combines TRBV7-3 with TRBJ2-1; 13 bases align to TRBD2. Germline loops: CDR1 SGHTA, CDR2 FQGTGA. Trimming took 5 bases from V and 4 from J; bases not matched to a gene: 17. The CDR3 runs 20 residues. CDR3: CASSPQGGLAGSIPYNEQFF. The CDR3 DNA sequence: TGTGCCAGCAGCCCACAAGGGGGACTAGCGGGGTCTATACCTTACAATGAGCAGTTCTTC.

The chain joins TRBV5-1 to TRBJ2-1; D is uncertain. Germline CDR1 and CDR2: SGHRS and YFSETQ. CDR3 length: 12 amino acids. V lost 4 bases and J 7 bases, leaving 9 bases between the germline ends. For the CDR3, the DNA is TGCGCCAGCAGCACGGTAGGGAATGAGCAGTTCTTC. Residues: CASSTVGNEQFF.

This chain uses TRBV11-2 with TRBJ1-2, with D tentatively TRBD1 (5 bases). Germline-derived CDR1 and CDR2 are SGHAT and FQNNGV. The CDR3 length is 13 residues. V lost 6 bases to trimming and J lost 2 bases, with 10 bases between them. CDR3 protein: CASSRDRNYGYTF. DNA for the CDR3: TGTGCCAGCAGTCGAGACAGAAACTATGGCTACACCTTC.

This clone was observed a single time. The V call is TRBV10-3, the J call TRBJ2-7; no definite D call. The CDR3 runs 12 residues. Germline assignment: CDR1 ENHRY and CDR2 SYGVKD. The germline V and J ends were trimmed by 0 bases and 2 bases, with 2 bases remaining between them. CDR3 region: CAISESTYEQYF. The CDR3 nucleotides are TGTGCCATCAGTGAGTCGACCTACGAGCAGTACTTC.

The J gene is TRBJ1-5, the V gene TRBV6-1; D unresolved. CDR3 size: 14 residues. CDR1 is MNHNS and CDR2 is SASEGT in the germline V gene. Trimming stripped 0 bases from V and 4 bases from J, with 7 bases between. CDR3 sequence: CASSEARGNQPQHF. The CDR3 DNA is TGTGCCAGCAGTGAAGCGCGAGGGAATCAGCCCCAGCATTTT.

Notes on this clone: This CDR3 is also generated by other DNA sequences in the sample. The gene calls are TRBV6-5 and TRBJ1-1; a weak D match, TRBD1 (6 bases). The ends were cut back, 2 bases at V and 4 bases at J, with 8 bases in the middle. The CDR3 contains 13 residues. Per germline, CDR1 MNHEY and CDR2 SVGAGI. DNA of the CDR3: TGTGCCAGCAGTTACGAGGGGGGCACTGAAGCTTTCTTT. Its protein is CASSYEGGTEAFF.

The CDR3 protein is CASSQYQAFDYEQYF. In DNA form, the CDR3 reads TGTGCCAGCAGCCAATATCAGGCATTCGACTACGAGCAGTACTTC. The genes are TRBV13 and TRBJ2-7; D gene uncertain. V lost 5 bases to trimming and J lost 3 bases, with 17 bases between them. Germline values: CDR1 PRHDT, CDR2 FYEKMQ (reference sequence). CDR3 length: 15 residues.

The chain couples TRBV6-1 to TRBJ2-2; 8 nucleotides match TRBD1. In germline, CDR1 is MNHNS, CDR2 SASEGT. Unmatched junction bases numbered 8, after V lost 6 bases and J lost 5 bases. The CDR3 is made up of 15 amino acids. CDR3 amino acids: CASRSGTGGTGELFF. The DNA for the CDR3 is TGTGCCAGCAGGAGTGGGACAGGTGGGACCGGGGAGCTGTTTTTT.

The table lists this clone with a few counts. V and J are TRBV10-2 and TRBJ1-1; a possible D gene is TRBD1 (6 bases). The CDR3 is made up of 15 amino acids. Trimming took 3 bases from V and 1 from J, leaving 12 bases between them. In germline, CDR1 is WSHSY, CDR2 SAAADI. CDR3 sequence reads: CASSDWGHWNTEAFF. The CDR3 DNA reads TGCGCCAGCAGTGATTGGGGGCACTGGAACACTGAAGCTTTCTTT.

Only one count was recorded for this clone. The same CDR3 also results from other DNA sequences found in this sample. This sequence joins TRBV4-2 and TRBJ2-4, with 12 bases fitting TRBD2. CDR1 is LGHNA, CDR2 YNFKEQ, per germline. V lost 0 bases to trimming and J lost 8 bases; unmatched junction nucleotides: 5. The CDR3 extends over 16 amino acids. CDR3 nucleotide sequence: TGTGCCAGCAGCCAAGAACTAGCGGGAGGTGTAGACATTCAGTACTTC. Translated, it gives CASSQELAGGVDIQYF.

This clone was seen a few times. J is TRBJ2-5 and V is TRBV4-1, with 10 nucleotides matching TRBD1. Trimming took 6 bases from V and 6 from J; bases not matched to a gene: 16. The CDR3 totals 17 residues. The germline V gene encodes CDR1 MGHRA and CDR2 YSYEKL. CDR3 nucleotides: TGCGCCAGCAGTCCGGGCCCCGGGACAGGGGTTGAGAAGACCCAGTACTTC. It yields the protein CASSPGPGTGVEKTQYF.

This clone occurred a few times. This chain links TRBV4-1 with TRBJ2-2; 9 bases agree with TRBD1. Germline V gene data show CDR1 as MGHRA and CDR2 as YSYEKL. J gave up 4 bases and V 0 bases, and 3 bases lay outside the gene matches. The CDR3 is 16 amino acids. This CDR3 reads CASSQDTGGFTGELFF. The CDR3 nucleotides are TGCGCCAGCAGCCAAGATACAGGGGGCTTCACCGGGGAGCTGTTTTTT.

The CDR3 sequence is CASSFRTAITEAFF. The DNA for the CDR3 is TGTGCCAGCAGCTTTCGGACGGCAATCACTGAAGCTTTCTTT. This chain connects TRBV7-9 to TRBJ1-1; D gene uncertain. V dropped 3 bases and J dropped 4 bases, with 12 bases sitting between them. Germline V CDR1 and CDR2: SEHNR, FQNEAQ (reference sequence). The CDR3 extends over 14 amino acids.

This clone showed up just a few times. The CDR3 protein is CAISEGTNSPLHF. CDR3 sequence (DNA): TGTGCCATCAGTGAGGGGACCAATTCACCCCTCCACTTT. The J gene is TRBJ1-6, the V gene TRBV10-3; possibly TRBD1 for D (5 bases). CDR3 length equals 13 residues. Germline assignment: CDR1 ENHRY and CDR2 SYGVKD. V lost 2 bases and J lost 7, with 6 bases in between.

The chain is built from TRBV27 and TRBJ1-1, with TRBD1 matching 7 bases. The CDR3 spans 13 residues. In germline, CDR1 is MNHEY, CDR2 SMNVEV (reference sequence). V shed 0 bases and J 7 bases; nucleotides not matched to a gene: 2. This CDR3 is CASSLSGGSEAFF. DNA of the CDR3: TGTGCCAGCAGTTTATCAGGGGGCAGTGAAGCTTTCTTT.

The rearrangement joins TRBV2 to TRBJ2-2, with 8 bases matching TRBD2. CDR3 length: 17 residues. Germline-derived CDR1 and CDR2 are SNHLY and FYNNEI. Trimming cost V 6 bases and J 0 bases; bases outside gene matches: 9. The CDR3 spells CASSVAREDTNTGELFF. In DNA form, the CDR3 reads TGTGCCAGCAGCGTTGCGCGGGAGGACACGAACACCGGGGAGCTGTTTTTT. The whole variable domain, remainder taken from reference TRBV2 and TRBJ2-2, is EPEVTQTPSHQVTQMGQEVILRCVPISNHLYFYWYRQILGQKVEFLVSFYNNEISEKSEIFDDQFSVERPDGSNFTLKIRSTKLEDSAMYFCASSVAREDTNTGELFFGEGSRLTVL.

The V gene is TRBV7-2, the J gene TRBJ2-5; D unclear. The CDR3 consists of 15 residues. CDR1 SGHTA and CDR2 FQGNSA come from the germline V gene. Trimming cost V 1 base and J 1 base, with 10 bases left between them. The CDR3 nucleotides are TGTGCCAGCAGCTTAGGCGGCGCGATCCAAGAGACCCAGTACTTC. Protein product: CASSLGGAIQETQYF.

The chain recombines TRBV6-1 with TRBJ1-5, with D perhaps matching TRBD1 (5 bases). Germline V gene lookup returns CDR1 MNHNS and CDR2 SASEGT. V dropped 5 bases and J dropped 0 bases, with 20 bases sitting between them. The CDR3 sequence is 18 residues long. CDR3 loop: CASSQGSQGTYSNQPQHF. As DNA, the CDR3 is TGTGCCAGCAGTCAAGGGTCCCAGGGCACTTATAGCAATCAGCCCCAGCATTTT.

V gene TRBV29-1 combines with J gene TRBJ2-1; 9 bases line up with TRBD1. Germline loops: CDR1 SQVTM, CDR2 ANQGSEA. J was trimmed by 4 bases and V by 2 bases; bases with no gene match: 6. This CDR3 contains 15 residues. CDR3 residues: CSVEPRTGVYNEQFF. The CDR3 region has the DNA TGCAGCGTTGAACCCCGGACAGGGGTTTACAATGAGCAGTTCTTC.

This clone was seen a handful of times. The V gene is TRBV2, the J gene TRBJ2-3; 8 bases match TRBD2. The CDR3 totals 15 residues. CDR1 is SNHLY and CDR2 is FYNNEI in the germline V gene. J was trimmed by 5 bases and V by 1 base; bases with no gene match: 5. DNA for the CDR3: TGTGCCAGCAGTGAAGGCAAGCGGGGGATAGATACGCAGTATTTT. Protein: CASSEGKRGIDTQYF.